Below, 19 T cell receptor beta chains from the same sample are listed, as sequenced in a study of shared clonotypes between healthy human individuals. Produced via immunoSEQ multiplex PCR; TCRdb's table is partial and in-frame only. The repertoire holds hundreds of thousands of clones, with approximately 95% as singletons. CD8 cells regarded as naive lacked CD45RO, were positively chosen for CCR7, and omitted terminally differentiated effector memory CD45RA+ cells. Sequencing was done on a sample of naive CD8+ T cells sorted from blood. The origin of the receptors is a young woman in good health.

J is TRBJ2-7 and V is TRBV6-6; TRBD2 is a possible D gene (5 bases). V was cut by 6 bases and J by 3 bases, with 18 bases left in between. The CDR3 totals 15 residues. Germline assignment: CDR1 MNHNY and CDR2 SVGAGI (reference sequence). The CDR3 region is CASSPTVVASYEQYF. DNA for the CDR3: TGTGCCAGCAGCCCCACCGTGGTAGCGAGCTACGAGCAGTACTTC.

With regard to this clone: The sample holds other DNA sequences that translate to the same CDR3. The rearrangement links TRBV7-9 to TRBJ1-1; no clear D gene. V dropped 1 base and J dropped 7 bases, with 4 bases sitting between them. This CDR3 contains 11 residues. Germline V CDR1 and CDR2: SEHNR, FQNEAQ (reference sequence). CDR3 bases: TGTGCCAGCAGCTTAGTAGGTGAAGCTTTCTTT. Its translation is CASSLVGEAFF.

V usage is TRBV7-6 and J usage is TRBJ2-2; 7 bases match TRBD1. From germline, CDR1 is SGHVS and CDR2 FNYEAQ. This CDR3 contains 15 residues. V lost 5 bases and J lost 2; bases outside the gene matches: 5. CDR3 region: CASSTGTDNTGELFF. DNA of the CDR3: TGTGCCAGCAGCACCGGGACAGACAACACCGGGGAGCTGTTTTTT. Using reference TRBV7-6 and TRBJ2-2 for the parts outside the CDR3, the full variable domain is GAGVSQSPRYKVTKRGQDVALRCDPISGHVSLYWYRQALGQGPEFLTYFNYEAQQDKSGLPNDRFSAERPEGSISTLTIQRTEQRDSAMYRCASSTGTDNTGELFFGEGSRLTVL.

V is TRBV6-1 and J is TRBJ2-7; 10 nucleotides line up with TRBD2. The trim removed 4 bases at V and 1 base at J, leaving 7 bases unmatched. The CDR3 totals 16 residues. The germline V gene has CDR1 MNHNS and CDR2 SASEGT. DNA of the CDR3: TGTGCCAGCAGTGGAGTTCCGGGACTAGCGTCCTACGAGCAGTACTTC. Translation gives CASSGVPGLASYEQYF.

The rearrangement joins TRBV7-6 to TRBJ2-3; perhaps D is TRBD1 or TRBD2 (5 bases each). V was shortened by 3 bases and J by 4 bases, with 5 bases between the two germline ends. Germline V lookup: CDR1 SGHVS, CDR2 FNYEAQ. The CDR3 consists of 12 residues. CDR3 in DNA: TGTGCCAGCAGCTTGGGACCAGATACGCAGTATTTT. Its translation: CASSLGPDTQYF.

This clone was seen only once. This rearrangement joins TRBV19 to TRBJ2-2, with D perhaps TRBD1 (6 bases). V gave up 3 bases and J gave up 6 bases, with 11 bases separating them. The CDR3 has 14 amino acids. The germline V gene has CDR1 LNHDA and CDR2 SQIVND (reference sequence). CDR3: CASSIGQYPGELFF. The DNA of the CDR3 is TGTGCCAGTAGTATTGGACAGTACCCCGGGGAGCTGTTTTTT.

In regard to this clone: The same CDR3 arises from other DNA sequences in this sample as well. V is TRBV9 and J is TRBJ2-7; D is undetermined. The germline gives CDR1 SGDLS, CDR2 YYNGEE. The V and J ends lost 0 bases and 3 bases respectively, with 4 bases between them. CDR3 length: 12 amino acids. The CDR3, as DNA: TGTGCCAGCAGCGTAGATGGCTACGAGCAGTACTTC. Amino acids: CASSVDGYEQYF.

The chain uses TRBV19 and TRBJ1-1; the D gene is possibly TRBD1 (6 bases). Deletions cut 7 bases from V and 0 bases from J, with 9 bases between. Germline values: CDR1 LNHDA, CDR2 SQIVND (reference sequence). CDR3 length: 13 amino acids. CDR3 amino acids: CASTGQMNTEAFF. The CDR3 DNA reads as TGTGCCAGTACCGGACAGATGAACACTGAAGCTTTCTTT.

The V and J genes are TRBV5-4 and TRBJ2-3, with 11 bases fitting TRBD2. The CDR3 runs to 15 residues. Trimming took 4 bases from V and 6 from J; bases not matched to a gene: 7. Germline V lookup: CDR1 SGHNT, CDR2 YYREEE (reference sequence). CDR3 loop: CASSPGTSGGDTQYF. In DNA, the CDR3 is TGTGCCAGCAGCCCGGGGACTAGCGGCGGGGATACGCAGTATTTT.

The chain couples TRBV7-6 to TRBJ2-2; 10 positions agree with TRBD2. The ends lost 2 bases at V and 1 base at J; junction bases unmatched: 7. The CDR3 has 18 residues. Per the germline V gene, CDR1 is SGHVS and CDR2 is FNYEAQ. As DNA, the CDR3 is TGTGCCAGCAGCTTATCGCTAGCGGGAGCTAGGAACACCGGGGAGCTGTTTTTT. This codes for CASSLSLAGARNTGELFF.

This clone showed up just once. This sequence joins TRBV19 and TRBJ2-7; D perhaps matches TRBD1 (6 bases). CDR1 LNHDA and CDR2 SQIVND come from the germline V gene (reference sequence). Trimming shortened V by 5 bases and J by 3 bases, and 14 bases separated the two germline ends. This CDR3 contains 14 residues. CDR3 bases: TGTGCCAGTAGTTCCGCAGCAGGGGACTACGAGCAGTACTTC. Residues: CASSSAAGDYEQYF.

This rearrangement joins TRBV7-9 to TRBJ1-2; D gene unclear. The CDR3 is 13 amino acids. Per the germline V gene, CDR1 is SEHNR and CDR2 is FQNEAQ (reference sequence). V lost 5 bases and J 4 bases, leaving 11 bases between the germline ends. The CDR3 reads CASSRMGIYGYTF. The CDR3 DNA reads TGTGCCAGCAGCCGAATGGGGATCTATGGCTACACCTTC.

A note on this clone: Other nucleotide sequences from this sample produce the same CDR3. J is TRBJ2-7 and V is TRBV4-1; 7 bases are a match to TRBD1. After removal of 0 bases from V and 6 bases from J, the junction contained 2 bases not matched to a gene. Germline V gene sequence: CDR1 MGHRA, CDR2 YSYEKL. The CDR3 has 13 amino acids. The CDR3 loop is CASSQEGDSEQYF. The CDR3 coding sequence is TGCGCCAGCAGCCAAGAGGGGGACAGCGAGCAGTACTTC.

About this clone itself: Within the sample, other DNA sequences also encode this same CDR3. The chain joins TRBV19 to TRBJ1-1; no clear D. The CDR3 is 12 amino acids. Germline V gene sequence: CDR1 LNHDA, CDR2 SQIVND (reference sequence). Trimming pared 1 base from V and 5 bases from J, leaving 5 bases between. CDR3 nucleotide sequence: TGTGCCAGTAGTATAGCCGGGACTGAAGCTTTCTTT. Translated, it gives CASSIAGTEAFF.

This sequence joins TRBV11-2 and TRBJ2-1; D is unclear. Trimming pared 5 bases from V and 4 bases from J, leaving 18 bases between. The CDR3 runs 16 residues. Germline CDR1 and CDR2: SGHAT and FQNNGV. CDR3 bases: TGTGCCAGCAGCCTGGCCGGGCGCAACCTATACAATGAGCAGTTCTTC. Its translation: CASSLAGRNLYNEQFF.

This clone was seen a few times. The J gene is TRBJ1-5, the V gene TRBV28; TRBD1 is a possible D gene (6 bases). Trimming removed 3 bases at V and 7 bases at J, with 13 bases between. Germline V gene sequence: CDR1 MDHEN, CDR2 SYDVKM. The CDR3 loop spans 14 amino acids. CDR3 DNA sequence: TGTGCCAGCAGTTTCACACAGGGAGTCCAGCCCCAGCATTTT. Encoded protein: CASSFTQGVQPQHF. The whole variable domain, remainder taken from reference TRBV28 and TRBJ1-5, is DVKVTQSSRYLVKRTGEKVFLECVQDMDHENMFWYRQDPGLGLRLIYFSYDVKMKEKGDIPEGYSVSREKKERFSLILESASTNQTSMYLCASSFTQGVQPQHFGDGTRLSIL.

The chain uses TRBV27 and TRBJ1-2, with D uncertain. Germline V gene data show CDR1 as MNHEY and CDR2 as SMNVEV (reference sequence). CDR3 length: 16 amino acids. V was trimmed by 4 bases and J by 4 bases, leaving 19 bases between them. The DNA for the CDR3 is TGTGCCAGCAGTTCCCGCCCCCCGATGGTCGGCTATGGCTACACCTTC. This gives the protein CASSSRPPMVGYGYTF.

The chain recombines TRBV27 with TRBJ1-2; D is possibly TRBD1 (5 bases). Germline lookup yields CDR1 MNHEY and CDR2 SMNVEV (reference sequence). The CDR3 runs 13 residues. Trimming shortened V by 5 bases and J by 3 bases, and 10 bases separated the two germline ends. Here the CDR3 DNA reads TGTGCCAGCAGTGACGGGGGGGACTATGGCTACACCTTC. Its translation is CASSDGGDYGYTF.

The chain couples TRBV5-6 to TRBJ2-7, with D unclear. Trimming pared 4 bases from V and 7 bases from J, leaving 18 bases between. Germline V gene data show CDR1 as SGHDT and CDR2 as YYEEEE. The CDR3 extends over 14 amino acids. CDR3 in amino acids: CASSPGGIRWEQYF. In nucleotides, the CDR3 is TGTGCCAGCAGCCCCGGCGGCATTCGATGGGAGCAGTACTTC.